Listed below are T cell receptor beta chains from one sample, sequenced in a study of T-cell reconstitution after alpha-beta-depleted transplantation in children. TCRdb re-called the PCR reads with MiXCR, one entry per CDR3 protein. Among over 150,000 distinct CDR3 sequences, 6.3% were seen once, and the ten largest hold 4.5% to 5.5%. The sequences come from PBMCs, collected before TCRalphabeta/CD19-depleted stem cell transplant. These receptors all stem from a girl under three years old with combined immunodeficiency, due to receive a stem cell transplant. The CDR3 runs from the conserved cysteine through the conserved F or W. Each record gives: D gene, V gene, clone size, J gene, CDR3 protein, CDR3 DNA. D genes are given only for firm matches. Not every row has a clone size; where given, it reads once, few, many or a size class.

>.|TRBV7-2|many|TRBJ2-3
CASSPTLASKDTQYF
TGTGCCAGCAGCCCAACTCTAGCGTCTAAAGATACGCAGTATTTT
>TRBD1|TRBV5-1|.|TRBJ1-5
CASSSGTENQPQHF
TGCGCCAGCAGCTCCGGGACAGAGAATCAGCCCCAGCATTTT
>.|TRBV4-2|many|TRBJ2-1
CASSQVTGSEQFF
TGTGCCAGCAGCCAAGTTACGGGCAGTGAGCAGTTCTTC
>TRBD1|TRBV2|many|TRBJ2-5
CATFGDRETQYF
TGTGCCACTTTCGGGGACAGGGAGACCCAGTACTTC
>.|TRBV29-1|many|TRBJ2-3
CSVDASRDTQYF
TGCAGCGTTGATGCTAGTCGAGATACGCAGTATTTT
>.|TRBV28|many|TRBJ2-7
CASSTKSRSSYEQYF
TGTGCCAGCAGCACCAAATCCAGGAGCTCCTACGAGCAGTACTTC
>.|TRBV11-1|many|TRBJ2-5
CASSSTAETQYF
TGTGCCAGCAGCTCTACAGCGGAGACCCAGTACTTC
>.|TRBV12-3/TRBV12-4|many|TRBJ1-2
CASVDINYGYTF
TGTGCCAGCGTCGACATTAACTATGGCTACACCTTC
>TRBD1|TRBV5-1|few|TRBJ1-1
CASFGQGARGGGEAFF
TGCGCCAGCTTCGGACAGGGGGCGAGGGGGGGAGGTGAAGCTTTCTTT
>.|TRBV10-3|many|TRBJ1-2
CAISYAVNLGYTF
TGTGCCATCAGCTACGCAGTAAATCTGGGCTACACCTTC
>.|TRBV6-2/TRBV6-3|many|TRBJ1-5
CASSYSIQQARPQHF
TGTGCCAGCAGTTACTCGATTCAGCAGGCCAGGCCCCAGCATTTT
>.|TRBV18|many|TRBJ2-1
CASSPLTATALNNEQFF
TGTGCCAGCTCACCACTCACCGCTACCGCACTTAACAATGAGCAGTTCTTC
>.|TRBV4-3|many|TRBJ2-5
CASSQDISGTQYF
TGCGCCAGCAGCCAAGATATTAGCGGGACCCAGTACTTC
>.|TRBV29-1|many|TRBJ1-2
CSVEVEGASEGYTF
TGCAGCGTTGAAGTCGAAGGGGCCTCCGAAGGGTACACCTTC
>.|TRBV7-2|many|TRBJ1-5
CASSLIIGGSDQPQHF
TGTGCCAGCAGCTTAATCATCGGGGGTTCGGATCAGCCCCAGCATTTT
>.|TRBV7-8|many|TRBJ2-7
CASSLGTLTYEQYF
TGTGCCAGCAGCTTGGGGACTTTGACTTACGAGCAGTACTTC
>TRBD2|TRBV28|many|TRBJ2-7
CASHSGEGFSYEQYF
TGTGCCAGTCATTCCGGGGAGGGGTTTTCCTACGAGCAGTACTTC
>.|TRBV9|many|TRBJ2-1
CASSVDVVTIYNEQFF
TGTGCCAGCAGCGTAGACGTCGTCACCATCTACAATGAGCAGTTCTTC
>TRBD2|TRBV5-1|few|TRBJ2-1
CASSFLGLGGSNEQFF
TGCGCCAGCAGCTTCCTGGGACTAGGCGGATCCAATGAGCAGTTCTTC
>TRBD2|TRBV11-2|many|TRBJ2-5
CASSFTAGGQETQYF
TGTGCCAGCAGCTTCACAGCGGGGGGGCAGGAGACCCAGTACTTC
>.|TRBV12-3/TRBV12-4|many|TRBJ2-7
CASSPRGAYEQYF
TGTGCCAGCAGTCCCAGGGGGGCCTACGAGCAGTACTTC
>.|TRBV7-2|many|TRBJ2-3
CASSYGRTKSTDTQYF
TGTGCCAGCAGCTACGGTAGAACCAAGAGCACAGATACGCAGTATTTT
>.|TRBV12-3/TRBV12-4|.|TRBJ2-2
CASSLTALGELFF
TGTGCCAGCAGTCTGACAGCTCTCGGGGAGCTGTTTTTT
>.|TRBV30|.|TRBJ1-1
CAWSGPRGSAFF
TGTGCCTGGAGTGGACCCAGGGGCTCAGCTTTCTTT
>.|TRBV4-1|.|TRBJ2-7
CASSQDSGPYEQYF
TGCGCCAGCAGCCAAGATTCTGGTCCCTACGAGCAGTACTTC
>.|TRBV12-3/TRBV12-4|many|TRBJ1-5
CASSFSQNQPQHF
TGTGCCAGCAGTTTCTCGCAGAATCAGCCCCAGCATTTT
>.|TRBV6-2/TRBV6-3|.|TRBJ1-1
CASSFQPSTEAFF
TGTGCCAGCAGTTTCCAGCCCAGCACTGAAGCTTTCTTT
>.|TRBV6-1|many|TRBJ1-1
CASRPGGVNTEAFF
TGTGCCAGCAGACCCGGGGGAGTGAACACTGAAGCTTTCTTT
>.|TRBV5-1|many|TRBJ1-2
CASSLGNYGYTF
TGCGCCAGCAGCTTGGGAAACTATGGCTACACCTTC
>.|TRBV7-2|many|TRBJ1-1
CASSRTGNTEAFF
TGTGCCAGCAGCCGAACAGGGAACACTGAAGCTTTCTTT
>.|TRBV4-2|.|TRBJ2-7
CASSQAAWTSYEQYF
TGTGCCAGCAGCCAAGCGGCATGGACTTCCTACGAGCAGTACTTC
>.|TRBV5-6|many|TRBJ1-4
CASSLQLTGPTNEKLFF
TGTGCCAGCAGCTTGCAATTAACAGGGCCGACTAATGAAAAACTGTTTTTT
>.|TRBV9|many|TRBJ1-2
CASSVEAGGYGYTF
TGTGCCAGCAGCGTAGAGGCAGGAGGGTATGGCTACACCTTC
>TRBD2|TRBV5-4|many|TRBJ2-3
CASSLAPRLAGASYPGHTQYF
TGTGCCAGCAGCTTGGCCCCCCGACTAGCGGGGGCTTCATATCCGGGGCATACGCAGTATTTT
>.|TRBV20-1|many|TRBJ1-1
CSARVLTEAFF
TGCAGTGCTAGAGTCCTCACTGAAGCTTTCTTT
>TRBD2|TRBV29-1|many|TRBJ2-1
CSVGAGGMGEQFF
TGCAGCGTTGGAGCGGGGGGAATGGGTGAGCAGTTCTTC
>.|TRBV29-1|many|TRBJ2-7
CSVEGGGRGLLNEQYF
TGCAGCGTTGAAGGGGGGGGGAGGGGGCTTTTGAACGAGCAGTACTTC
>.|TRBV7-8|many|TRBJ2-1
CASSPYLRYNEQFF
TGTGCCAGCAGCCCCTATCTACGATACAATGAGCAGTTCTTC
>TRBD1|TRBV28|once|TRBJ1-5
CASRSDRAVDSNQPQHF
TGTGCCAGCAGGTCCGACAGGGCGGTCGATAGCAATCAGCCCCAGCATTTT
>TRBD2|TRBV7-9|many|TRBJ2-7
CASSFRQGSSGKGEQYF
TGTGCCAGCAGCTTCAGACAGGGCTCTAGCGGGAAGGGCGAGCAGTACTTC
>.|TRBV11-2|many|TRBJ2-7
CASSHYRDNGAEQYF
TGTGCCAGCAGCCATTACCGGGACAACGGGGCCGAGCAGTACTTC
>.|TRBV28|many|TRBJ2-1
CASSTIQVVGLDEQFF
TGTGCCAGCAGTACCATCCAGGTTGTGGGGCTCGATGAGCAGTTCTTC
>.|TRBV30|many|TRBJ2-1
CAWSGGYNEQFF
TGTGCCTGGAGTGGGGGCTACAATGAGCAGTTCTTC
>.|TRBV4-1|many|TRBJ2-7
CASSPLMGLPSHEQYF
TGCGCCAGCAGCCCTCTTATGGGACTGCCCTCTCACGAGCAGTACTTC
>TRBD2|TRBV10-3|many|TRBJ2-1
CATGGTSDLNEQFF
TGTGCCACCGGGGGGACTAGCGATCTCAATGAGCAGTTCTTC
>TRBD1|TRBV7-8|few|TRBJ2-7
CASSFRIPGQGASEQYF
TGTGCCAGCAGCTTCCGTATACCGGGACAGGGGGCAAGCGAGCAGTACTTC
>TRBD2|TRBV7-2|many|TRBJ2-3
CASSLKREVGIETQYF
TGTGCCAGCAGCCTCAAGCGGGAGGTAGGGATCGAGACGCAGTATTTT
>.|TRBV28|many|TRBJ1-1
CASSLGPEAFF
TGTGCCAGCAGTTTGGGACCTGAAGCTTTCTTT
>.|TRBV29-1|many|TRBJ2-7
CSVESGAAYEQYF
TGCAGCGTTGAGTCGGGGGCCGCCTACGAGCAGTACTTC
>TRBD1|TRBV7-9|.|TRBJ1-2
CASSFPETGRGGYTF
TGTGCCAGCAGCTTCCCCGAGACAGGGAGGGGAGGCTACACCTTC
>.|TRBV4-3|many|TRBJ2-2
CASSLSVIGELFF
TGCGCCAGCAGCCTAAGTGTTATCGGGGAGCTGTTTTTT
>.|TRBV7-3|many|TRBJ2-2
CASSLTGGTHTINTGELFF
TGTGCCAGCAGCTTAACCGGCGGGACACATACTATAAACACCGGGGAGCTGTTTTTT
>.|TRBV5-5|many|TRBJ2-4
CASDDLAKNIQYF
TGTGCCAGCGACGATCTAGCCAAAAACATTCAGTACTTC
>TRBD1|TRBV28|many|TRBJ2-4
CASSFLSMWWGQGDSAAKNIQYF
TGTGCCAGCAGTTTCCTTAGTATGTGGTGGGGACAGGGAGATTCGGCAGCCAAAAACATTCAGTACTTC
>TRBD2|TRBV24-1|many|TRBJ2-2
CATSDPWAGENTGELFF
TGTGCCACCAGTGATCCATGGGCGGGAGAGAACACCGGGGAGCTGTTTTTT
>.|TRBV4-3|few|TRBJ2-5
CASSQDTGSQETQYF
TGCGCCAGCAGCCAAGATACAGGGAGCCAAGAGACCCAGTACTTC
>TRBD1|TRBV27|few|TRBJ2-7
CASSPPRAGTGTYEQYF
TGTGCCAGCAGTCCACCAAGGGCTGGGACAGGGACCTACGAGCAGTACTTC
>.|TRBV30|.|TRBJ2-4
CAWGIGGENIQYF
TGTGCCTGGGGAATCGGAGGAGAAAACATTCAGTACTTC
>TRBD2|TRBV27|many|TRBJ2-1
CASSPGTSGRFNEQFF
TGTGCCAGCAGTCCCGGGACTAGCGGGAGGTTCAATGAGCAGTTCTTC